The clone carrying this T cell receptor (beta chain) was observed once. Its antigen is as yet unknown. The data were obtained in a study of T cell responses to AZD1222 COVID-19 vaccine. Study observations and caveats: After two AZD1222 doses, spike-specific TCR breadth and depth rose versus day 0. White British donors predominated, females outnumbered males, and clonal diversity was possibly underestimated.

Germline V gene sequence: CDR1 MNHNY, CDR2 SVGAGI (reference sequence). V trimming: 0 bases; J trimming: 7 bases; junction bases outside the gene matches: 3. The CDR3 length is 13 residues. Sequencing used immunoSEQ multiplex PCR; TCRdb keeps in-frame clones, though not all of them. The sample has 150,000 to 200,000 clones, 80% to 95% seen once; the top ten hold approximately 1.3%. The material sequenced was peripheral blood, taken 28 days after the second AZD1222 dose. This receptor was taken from an adult who received the AZD1222 COVID-19 vaccine. V and J are TRBV6-6 and TRBJ2-7; 7 nucleotides agree with TRBD1. The CDR3 region has the DNA TGTGCCAGCAGTTACTCAAGGGACAGAGAGCAGTACTTC. It specifies CASSYSRDREQYF.